Sequencing of this T cell receptor delta chain was carried out in a study of gamma-delta chains in newborns, infants, children. Study context: Polyclonal expansion of innate γδ T cells after birth follows microbial exposure.

TCRdb re-called the reads through CATT. The sample consists of approximately 6,000 delta-chain clones, 0.4% to 0.45% of them appearing once. The germline V gene has CDR1 GEAIGNYY and CDR2 EKD. This CDR3 spans 14 amino acids. This clone was counted only a few times. TCRdb pairs this DNA with a much larger clone's protein that differs at residue 3, likely a read error; the protein shown was translated from the DNA. Material for sequencing was blood. This chain links TRDV2 with TRDJ1; TRDD3 aligns across 7 bases. This TCR derives from a child who was a newborn, infant or young child, either healthy, febrile or measles-vaccinated (not recorded which). The CDR3 nucleotides are TGTGCCCGTGACCCTGGGGGTCTCACCGATAAACTCATCTTT. Encoded protein: CARDPGGLTDKLIF.